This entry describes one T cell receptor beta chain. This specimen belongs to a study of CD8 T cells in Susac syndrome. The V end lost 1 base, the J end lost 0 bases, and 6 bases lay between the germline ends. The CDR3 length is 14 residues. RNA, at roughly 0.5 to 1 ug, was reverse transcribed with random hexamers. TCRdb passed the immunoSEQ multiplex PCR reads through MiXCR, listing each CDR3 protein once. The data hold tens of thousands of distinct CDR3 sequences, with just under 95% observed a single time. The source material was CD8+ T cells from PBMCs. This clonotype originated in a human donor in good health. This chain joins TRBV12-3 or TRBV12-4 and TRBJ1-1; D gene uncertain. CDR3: CASSLGQLNTEAFF. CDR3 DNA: TGTGCCAGCAGTTTAGGCCAGCTGAACACTGAAGCTTTCTTT.